The present TCR beta chain was sequenced within a study of CD8+CD57+ T cells in acquired aplastic anemia. Patients picked for sequencing had shown CD8+CD57+ cell expansion detected by flow cytometry. V shed 6 bases and J shed 4 bases, with 14 bases lying between them. The germline CDR1 and CDR2 sequences are LNHDA and SQIVND (reference sequence). CDR3 length: 14 residues. Template material for TCR beta VDJ and CDR3 profiling consisted of genomic DNA. TCRdb re-called the reads with MiXCR, one entry per CDR3 protein. The table lists 150,000 or so distinct CDR3 sequences, roughly 48% of them singletons. This chain links TRBV19 with TRBJ2-3; tentatively, D is TRBD2 (6 bases). The TCR sequence derives from a human donor with aplastic anemia. What was sequenced was sorted CD4+, CD8+, or CD8+CD57+ T cells (not recorded which) from PBMCs. The CDR3 here is CASRLTGGPDTQYF. For the CDR3, the DNA is TGTGCCAGTAGGCTGACCGGGGGTCCAGATACGCAGTATTTT.